Sequencing of this T cell receptor (beta chain) was carried out in a study of shared clonotypes between healthy human individuals. Study-level findings and limits: Depth of sequencing was expected to influence donor clonotype sharing.

Investigators spread the genomic DNA of each subset evenly over several immunoSEQ plates. In the original workflow: Junction-only sequences without quality scores were provided by ImmunoSEQ, so filtering was different. The assay was immunoSEQ multiplex PCR, and TCRdb's table has in-frame clones only and misses some. That table furnishes V, J and clone size, whereas the DNA furnished D and trimming. The sample has some 480,000 clones; around 79% are singletons. Of note for this clone: The antigen is unknown.

Sequenced sample: PBMCs. This receptor was obtained from a woman between 40 and 55 years old in good health. Some clones in this sample may be carry-over from other donors' samples.

The CDR3 is CASSATSTGGIDTQYF. In nucleotides, the CDR3 is TGTGCCAGTAGTGCGACTAGCACGGGGGGGATAGATACGCAGTATTTT. This chain connects TRBV19 to TRBJ2-3, with 8 bases identical to TRBD2. The length of the CDR3 is 16 residues. Germline V CDR1 and CDR2: LNHDA, SQIVND (reference sequence). V trimming: 5 bases; J trimming: 5 bases; junction bases outside the gene matches: 12.